Many counts were recorded for the clone carrying this T cell receptor beta chain. Its antigen is undetermined. No patient had received any treatment before thyroid surgery. This entry comes from a study of metastatic and nonmetastatic thyroid tumors. At the level of the study: Patients with malignant and benign thyroid disease provided blood and tumor or nodule tissue, whose repertoires were compared. Findings of the study overall: Malignant thyroid tumors reportedly exceeded benign nodules significantly in TCR beta diversity, with the difference appearing in blood and tumor.

Per the original data handling: CDR3 was compared across clinicopathological groups, and the resulting differences were used to build a distant-metastasis classifier for papillary thyroid cancer. TCRdb reanalyzed the PCR reads with MiXCR. The V and J calls and clone size come from TCRdb's table, not from the authors' own analysis. The table has about 30,000 clones, 25% to 35% seen once. This CDR3 has 13 residues. Deletions cut 2 bases from V and 8 bases from J, with 15 bases between. Germline CDR1 reads DFQATT; CDR2 reads SNEGSKA (reference sequence). This clonotype was sampled from a female donor with papillary thyroid cancer or a benign thyroid nodule (not recorded which). Some clones in this sample may be carry-over from other donors' samples. The chain links TRBV20-1 to TRBJ1-1; the D gene is possibly TRBD1 (6 bases). The sample comprised blood. The CDR3 sequence is CSARKQGSTEAFF. CDR3 nucleotides: TGCAGTGCTAGAAAACAGGGCTCCACAGAAGCTTTCTTT.